This TCR beta chain stems from a study of blood T cell repertoires in COVID-19. Study in general: Whether acute or convalescent, the COVID-19 samples came from the United States, Italy and Spain. T cells, B-cell-depleted T cells, or PBMCs provided the cDNA or gDNA that served as material.

Per the original methods: Cell counts per sample came from amplifying reference gene primers. Clones were sequenced by immunoSEQ multiplex PCR, and TCRdb holds only the in-frame ones, with some missing. V, J and clone size derive from that table, while D and trimming were established from the DNA sequence. The table includes 130,000 to 150,000 clones, about 88% detected once. Germline CDR1 is SGHRS and CDR2 is YFSETQ. Trimming stripped 3 bases from V and 0 bases from J, with 16 bases between. CDR3 length: 17 amino acids. The receptor was derived from a man aged 45-65 years with active or convalescent COVID-19. Sequencing was performed on peripheral blood. This sequence joins TRBV5-1 and TRBJ2-1, with no clear D. This chain's CDR3 is CASSSTLAVVSYNEQFF. CDR3 sequence (DNA): TGCGCCAGCAGCTCCACCCTGGCGGTCGTCTCCTACAATGAGCAGTTCTTC.